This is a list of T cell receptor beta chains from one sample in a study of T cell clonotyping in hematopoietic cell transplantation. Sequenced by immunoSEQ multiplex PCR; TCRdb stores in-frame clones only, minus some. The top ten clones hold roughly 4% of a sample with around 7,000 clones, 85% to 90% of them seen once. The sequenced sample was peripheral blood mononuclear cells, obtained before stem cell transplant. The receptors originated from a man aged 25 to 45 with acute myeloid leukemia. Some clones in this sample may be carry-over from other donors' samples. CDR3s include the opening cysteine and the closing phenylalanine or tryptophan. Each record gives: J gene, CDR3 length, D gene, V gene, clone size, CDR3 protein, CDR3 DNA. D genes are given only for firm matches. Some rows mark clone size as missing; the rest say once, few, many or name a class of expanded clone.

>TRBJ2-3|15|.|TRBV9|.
CASSATGQSTDTQYF
TGTGCCAGCAGCGCCACGGGGCAGAGCACAGATACGCAGTATTTT
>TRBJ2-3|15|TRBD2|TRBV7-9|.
CASSKTSRSTDTQYF
TGTGCCAGCAGCAAGACTAGCCGAAGCACAGATACGCAGTATTTT
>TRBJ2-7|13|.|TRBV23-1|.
CASSQNGCYEQYF
TGCGCCAGCAGTCAAAACGGTTGCTACGAGCAGTACTTC
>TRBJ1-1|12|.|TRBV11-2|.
CASSLATTEAFF
TGTGCCAGCAGCTTAGCCACCACTGAAGCTTTCTTT
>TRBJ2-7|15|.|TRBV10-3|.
CAARDSQSQAYEQYF
TGTGCCGCGCGGGACAGTCAGTCACAAGCCTACGAGCAGTACTTC
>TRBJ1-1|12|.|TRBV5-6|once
CASSLGVTEAFF
TGTGCCAGCAGCTTGGGGGTCACTGAAGCTTTCTTT
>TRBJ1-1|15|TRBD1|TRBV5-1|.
CASSLPRQGGTEAFF
TGCGCCAGCAGCTTACCCCGACAGGGTGGGACTGAAGCTTTCTTT
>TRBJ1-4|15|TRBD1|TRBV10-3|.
CAISESDRGFEKLFF
TGTGCCATCAGTGAGTCGGACAGGGGATTTGAAAAACTGTTTTTT
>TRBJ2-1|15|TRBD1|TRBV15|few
CATSRVRQGDNEQFF
TGTGCCACCAGCCGAGTAAGACAGGGGGACAATGAGCAGTTCTTC
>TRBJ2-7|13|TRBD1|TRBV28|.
CASRRQGAYEQYF
TGTGCCAGCAGGCGACAGGGGGCTTACGAGCAGTACTTC
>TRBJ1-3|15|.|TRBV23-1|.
CASTPTGQSGNTIYF
TGCGCCAGCACCCCAACCGGACAGTCTGGAAACACCATATATTTT
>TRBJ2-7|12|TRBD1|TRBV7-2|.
CASSLDRSEQYF
TGTGCCAGCAGCTTGGACAGGAGCGAGCAGTACTTC
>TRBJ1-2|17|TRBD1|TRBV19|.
CASSSQRDSRRSHGYTF
TGTGCCAGTAGTTCTCAACGGGACAGTAGAAGGTCGCATGGCTACACCTTC
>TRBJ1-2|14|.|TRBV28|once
CASSSSWAGNGYTF
TGTGCCAGCAGTTCCTCGTGGGCAGGGAATGGCTACACCTTC
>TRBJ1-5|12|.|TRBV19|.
CASSIGIQPQHF
TGTGCCAGTAGTATAGGGATTCAGCCCCAGCATTTT
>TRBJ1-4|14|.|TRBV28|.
CASSFWGQDEKLFF
TGTGCCAGCAGTTTTTGGGGTCAAGATGAAAAACTGTTTTTT
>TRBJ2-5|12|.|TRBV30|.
CAWKGNMETQYF
TGTGCCTGGAAGGGGAATATGGAGACCCAGTACTTC
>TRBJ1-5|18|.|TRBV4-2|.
CASSPPRGTVGSNQPQHF
TGTGCCAGCAGCCCCCCCAGGGGAACAGTGGGTAGCAATCAGCCCCAGCATTTT
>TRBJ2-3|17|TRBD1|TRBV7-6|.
CASSLGATGTSTDTQYF
TGTGCCAGCAGCCTGGGGGCGACAGGGACGTCGACAGATACGCAGTATTTT
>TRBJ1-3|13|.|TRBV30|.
CAWSVSSGNTIYF
TGTGCCTGGAGTGTTTCGTCTGGAAACACCATATATTTT